The clone carrying this T cell receptor beta chain has only a few counts. Its antigen remains unidentified. The authors ran a second PCR of roughly 6 to 12 cycles using a sample-barcoded 5' primer and a J-beta primer mix. With 12 random nucleotides, a template-switch adaptor tagged each individual cDNA molecule. TCRdb analysed the 5' RACE reads with MiXCR anew, one entry per CDR3 protein. The table shows about 1.8 million distinct CDR3 sequences, with roughly 50% occurring only once. CDR1 SGHDT and CDR2 YYEEEE come from the germline V gene. CDR3 length: 17 residues. V lost 0 bases to trimming and J lost 0 bases, with 15 bases between them. The sample belongs to a study of blood T cells in healthy people across ages. Background on the study: About one barcoded TCR beta cDNA was captured per two T cells. Whole-study results and caveats: A roughly linear fall in TCR beta diversity per million T cells was seen with increasing age. A greater number of naive CD4+ cells and higher diversity distinguished long-lived donors from aged donors.

This clonotype originated in a woman aged 35 to 49 in good health. The rearrangement uses TRBV5-6 and TRBJ1-1; no clear D. Sequencing was performed on blood. CDR3 loop: CASSLGRALGMNTEAFF. The CDR3 region has the DNA TGTGCCAGCAGCTTGGGTCGGGCTTTGGGCATGAACACTGAAGCTTTCTTT.